The 24 T cell receptor beta chains listed next were all sequenced from one sample in a study of spatial heterogeneity in lung cancer. MiXCR, run by TCRdb on the 5' RACE reads, gives a single entry per CDR3 protein. This repertoire shows tens of thousands of distinct CDR3 sequences, more than 15% found once; its top ten account for approximately 5.6%. As to time point: sample taken at primary tumor resection. TCRs were sequenced from unsorted whole RNA of tumor, nontumor lung or PBMC. The sample in question was PBMCs, obtained at surgery. The receptors come from a male donor with early-stage non-small cell lung cancer.

CDR3 nucleotides: TGTGCCAGCAGCTTGGGACTAACGCGGGGTGAAAAACTGTTTTTT. Protein sequence: CASSLGLTRGEKLFF. The chain links TRBV7-2 to TRBJ1-4; maybe TRBD1 (5 bases). Germline V lookup: CDR1 SGHTA, CDR2 FQGNSA. This CDR3 is built from 15 residues. V lost 3 bases, J lost 7 bases, and 15 bases lay in between.

This clonotype has only a few counts. The gene calls are TRBV20-1 and TRBJ2-5, with D unclear. V dropped 6 bases and J dropped 5 bases, with 13 bases sitting between them. The CDR3 is 12 residues long. CDR1 is DFQATT and CDR2 is SNEGSKA in the germline V gene (reference sequence). The CDR3 DNA follows: TGCAGTGCAAGTGGAGAGGCTGAGACCCAGTACTTC. Translated: CSASGEAETQYF.

This clonotype turned up a few times. The genes are TRBV6-5 and TRBJ1-4, with 8 bases aligning to TRBD1. V shed 0 bases, J shed 8 bases, and the junction held 5 bases outside the gene matches. The germline gives CDR1 MNHEY, CDR2 SVGAGI. CDR3 length equals 15 residues. The CDR3 region has the DNA TGTGCCAGCAGTTACTCAGGGCAGGGGGCCGAAAAACTGTTTTTT. Residues: CASSYSGQGAEKLFF.

The gene calls are TRBV5-1 and TRBJ1-2, with TRBD1 identical over 7 bases. This CDR3 comprises 13 residues. Trimming cost V 0 bases and J 8 bases; bases outside gene matches: 4. Germline CDR1 and CDR2: SGHRS and YFSETQ. CDR3 protein: CASSLVQGCGYTF. The CDR3 DNA sequence: TGCGCCAGCAGCTTGGTACAGGGGTGCGGCTACACCTTC.

The gene calls are TRBV7-9 and TRBJ2-5, with 9 bases lining up with TRBD1. J gave up 2 bases and V 3 bases, and 7 bases lay outside the gene matches. The CDR3 has 16 residues. CDR1 and CDR2 from the germline V gene are SEHNR and FQNEAQ (reference sequence). The CDR3 reads CASSFWVGQGQETQYF. CDR3 bases: TGTGCCAGCAGCTTCTGGGTAGGACAGGGGCAAGAGACCCAGTACTTC.

This CDR3 reads CASSLRTSGGPDTQYF. CDR3 DNA sequence: TGTGCCAGCAGCCTGCGGACTAGCGGGGGGCCGGATACGCAGTATTTT. V is TRBV7-2 and J is TRBJ2-3; 14 bases map to TRBD2. The CDR3 is 16 amino acids. Trimming cost V 5 bases and J 6 bases; bases outside gene matches: 7. Germline V lookup: CDR1 SGHTA, CDR2 FQGNSA. The full variable domain, with the rest looked up from reference TRBV7-2 and TRBJ2-3, is GAGVSQSPSNKVTEKGKDVELRCDPISGHTALYWYRQSLGQGLEFLIYFQGNSAPDKSGLPSDRFSAERTGGSVSTLTIQRTQQEDSAVYLCASSLRTSGGPDTQYFGPGTRLTVL.

The rearrangement joins TRBV19 to TRBJ2-5; tentatively, D is TRBD1 (6 bases). V lost 3 bases and J lost 2, with 10 bases in between. Germline V gene data show CDR1 as LNHDA and CDR2 as SQIVND (reference sequence). This CDR3 is 14 amino acids long. The CDR3 nucleotides are TGTGCCAGTAGTATGGGGGCAGTACAAGAGACCCAGTACTTC. This gives the protein CASSMGAVQETQYF.

There are a few counts of this clonotype. The chain couples TRBV29-1 to TRBJ1-4, with a possible D match to TRBD1 (6 bases). Trimming stripped 7 bases from V and 5 bases from J, with 14 bases between. This CDR3 has 13 residues. The V gene's germline CDR1 is SQVTM and CDR2 ANQGSEA. Written as DNA, the CDR3 is TGCAGCGCGCAGGGGAGTGGGAATGAAAAACTGTTTTTT. This codes for CSAQGSGNEKLFF.

CDR3 sequence reads: CSARDWGQASDGYTF. The CDR3 region has the DNA TGCAGTGCTAGAGACTGGGGACAGGCCTCTGATGGCTACACCTTC. The chain carries TRBV20-1 and TRBJ1-2; 8 bases are shared with TRBD1. In germline, CDR1 is DFQATT, CDR2 SNEGSKA (reference sequence). The CDR3 spans 15 residues. V lost 0 bases to trimming and J lost 6 bases; unmatched junction nucleotides: 9.

This clonotype was observed a few times. CDR3 bases: TGTGCCAGCTCAATTGGGAACACCGGGGAGCTGTTTTTT. Its protein product is CASSIGNTGELFF. The chain carries TRBV2 and TRBJ2-2; D unclear. CDR3 length equals 13 residues. CDR1 is SNHLY, CDR2 FYNNEI, per germline. The V end lost 8 bases, the J end lost 1 base, and 8 bases lay between the germline ends.

This clonotype appeared a few times. The V call is TRBV20-1, the J call TRBJ1-2, with D unclear. The V gene lost 3 bases and the J gene lost 1 base, with 9 bases spanning the gap. The CDR3 covers 13 residues. CDR1 DFQATT and CDR2 SNEGSKA come from the germline V gene (reference sequence). In nucleotides, the CDR3 is TGCAGTGCTAGTACCACCGTTAACTATGGCTACACCTTC. It is translated as CSASTTVNYGYTF.

This clonotype was seen a few times. The rearrangement links TRBV12-3 or TRBV12-4 to TRBJ1-2; no reliable D call. The CDR3 extends over 14 amino acids. Trimming stripped 5 bases from V and 6 bases from J, with 16 bases between. As DNA, the CDR3 is TGTGCCAGCAGTCAACGGAGGGAAGGAGATGGCTACACCTTC. Encoded protein: CASSQRREGDGYTF.

Ten or more counts support this clonotype. J is TRBJ2-5 and V is TRBV28; TRBD1 is a possible D gene (7 bases). V lost 7 bases, J lost 6 bases, and 18 bases lay in between. Germline CDR1 and CDR2: MDHEN and SYDVKM. The CDR3 length is 14 residues. CDR3 protein: CASKGGGGAKTQYF. The DNA for the CDR3 is TGTGCCAGCAAGGGTGGAGGGGGCGCGAAGACCCAGTACTTC.

The rearrangement links TRBV5-1 to TRBJ2-1; D is unresolved. The germline V gene has CDR1 SGHRS and CDR2 YFSETQ. This CDR3 spans 12 amino acids. Deletions cut 1 base from V and 8 bases from J, with 7 bases between. The CDR3 DNA follows: TGCGCCAGCAGCTTGACCGGCGATGAGCAGTTCTTC. Its translation: CASSLTGDEQFF.

This chain joins TRBV6-1 and TRBJ1-1; D unclear. This CDR3 has 14 amino acids. Trimming shortened V by 4 bases and J by 1 base, and 10 bases separated the two germline ends. Looked up from germline, CDR1 is MNHNS and CDR2 is SASEGT. CDR3 sequence (DNA): TGTGCCAGCAGTGTTATAGGTACGAACACTGAAGCTTTCTTT. Its protein product is CASSVIGTNTEAFF.

The V and J genes are TRBV19 and TRBJ2-7; 11 positions match TRBD2. The V gene end was trimmed by 4 bases and the J gene end by 6 bases; junction bases not matched to a gene: 8. Germline CDR1 LNHDA, CDR2 SQIVND (reference sequence). This CDR3 has 15 amino acids. The CDR3 is CASSTTTSGGGEQYF. Written as DNA, the CDR3 is TGTGCCAGTAGTACAACCACTAGCGGGGGCGGCGAGCAGTACTTC.

This clonotype showed up just a few times. This chain uses TRBV12-3 or TRBV12-4 with TRBJ1-5; D perhaps matches TRBD1 (5 bases). The CDR3 runs to 13 residues. Trimming removed 4 bases from V and 9 bases from J, with 13 bases in between. CDR3 nucleotides: TGTGCCAGCAGTTCCGGGACCCAGACGCCCCAGCATTTT. Protein: CASSSGTQTPQHF.

Sample share makes this clonotype medium-sized. V usage is TRBV28 and J usage is TRBJ1-2; D is undetermined. From germline, CDR1 is MDHEN and CDR2 SYDVKM. The CDR3 contains 14 residues. V lost 1 base and J lost 8, with 14 bases in between. This CDR3 reads CASSLLTALWGYTF. CDR3 in DNA: TGTGCCAGCAGTTTATTGACCGCCTTGTGGGGCTACACCTTC.

This chain uses TRBV12-3 or TRBV12-4 with TRBJ1-3, with no clear D. V lost 10 bases and J lost 2, with 9 bases in between. CDR3 size: 12 residues. The CDR3, as DNA: TGTGCCATCCAGTGGGCTGGAAACACCATATATTTT. It codes for CAIQWAGNTIYF.

This clonotype was seen at least ten times. J is TRBJ1-5 and V is TRBV30; 7 bases match TRBD1. J was trimmed by 2 bases and V by 5 bases; bases with no gene match: 6. CDR3 length: 14 amino acids. CDR1 and CDR2 (germline): GTSNPN, SVGIG (reference sequence). The CDR3 loop is CAWGKGGGNQPQHF. The DNA of the CDR3 is TGTGCCTGGGGGAAAGGGGGCGGCAATCAGCCCCAGCATTTT.

Ten or more counts support this clonotype. This chain joins TRBV7-6 and TRBJ2-5, with D perhaps given as TRBD1 or TRBD2 (5 bases each). The CDR3 is made up of 15 amino acids. Germline CDR1 and CDR2: SGHVS and FNYEAQ. The germline V and J ends were trimmed by 4 bases and 5 bases, with 17 bases remaining between them. The chain's CDR3 is CASSSRPRDGETQYF. The CDR3, as DNA: TGTGCCAGCAGCTCCAGGCCCCGGGACGGGGAGACCCAGTACTTC.

Turning to this clonotype: At one boundary the junction diverges from the germline segment, which might be a read error. The chain employs TRBV2 and TRBJ1-5; D is possibly TRBD1 (5 bases). This CDR3 has 14 amino acids. Germline CDR1 SNHLY, CDR2 FYNNEI. The CDR3 region has the DNA TGTACCAGCAGGGACTCAGGGTTAAGTCAGCCCCAGCATTTT. This translates into CTSRDSGLSQPQHF.

The V gene is TRBV28, the J gene TRBJ1-4; D remains ambiguous. With 1 base removed from V and 11 bases from J, the gap between germline ends came to 8 bases. The CDR3 extends over 12 amino acids. Per the germline V gene, CDR1 is MDHEN and CDR2 is SYDVKM. The CDR3: CASSLFLGKLFF. CDR3 nucleotide sequence: TGTGCCAGCAGTTTATTCCTCGGCAAACTGTTTTTT.

This clonotype was counted a few times. The chain combines TRBV3-1 with TRBJ2-1; a possible D gene is TRBD2 (5 bases). Germline V lookup: CDR1 LGHDT, CDR2 YNNKEL (reference sequence). Trimming stripped 4 bases from V and 0 bases from J, with 16 bases between. This CDR3 is 17 amino acids long. The CDR3 nucleotides are TGTGCCAGCAGCCCAACCCCCCTAGGGAGCTCCTACAATGAGCAGTTCTTC. Translated, it gives CASSPTPLGSSYNEQFF.